The rows below give T cell receptor beta chains drawn from one sample of a study of T cell changes during pregnancy in multiple sclerosis. Measured with immunoSEQ multiplex PCR; TCRdb has only the in-frame clones, and not every one. Of 27,000 or so clones listed, 88% are singletons. The sample consisted of CD8+ T cells from peripheral blood mononuclear cells, taken in the second trimester of pregnancy. The receptors stem from a female donor with multiple sclerosis, enrolled in a pregnancy study. CDR3s include the opening cysteine and the closing phenylalanine or tryptophan. The D gene is left open where the match is weak.

D: TRBD1
V: TRBV30
J: TRBJ2-7
CDR3: CAWSVGTGLSEQYF
DNA: TGTGCCTGGAGTGTTGGGACAGGGCTATCCGAGCAGTACTTC

D: -
V: TRBV4-2
J: TRBJ1-1
CDR3: CASSQEGGDNTEAFF
DNA: TGTGCCAGCAGCCAAGAAGGAGGGGATAACACTGAAGCTTTCTTT